This TCR beta chain was identified during a study of cytotoxic CD8 clonotypes in ibrutinib-treated CLL. Study-level information: IGHV unmutated 17 to 18; relapsed/refractory 11; treatment-naive approximately 16. Study observations and caveats: On treatment, the uncommon public clonotypes contracted or remained stable.

To note about this clone: Antigen: not known.

V was pared by 3 bases and J by 0 bases, with 22 bases between. CDR1 and CDR2 from the germline V gene are SGHRS and YFSETQ. CDR3 length: 19 amino acids. Deep sequencing aimed at 1 in 200,000 to 1 in 1 million T cells' resolution. TCRdb keeps only in-frame clones here, not all; method: immunoSEQ multiplex PCR. The data contain tens of thousands of clones, around 82% of them singletons. The sequencing here drew on PBMCs, taken at disease progression, from a patient treated with ibrutinib. This chain joins TRBV5-1 and TRBJ2-1; perhaps TRBD1 as D (6 bases). This sequence originates from a human donor with chronic lymphocytic leukemia. CDR3: CASSYSSSGQTSSYNEQFF. The CDR3 DNA reads as TGCGCCAGCAGCTATTCGAGCTCGGGACAAACGAGCTCCTACAATGAGCAGTTCTTC. The full variable domain, with the rest looked up from reference TRBV5-1 and TRBJ2-1, is KAGVTQTPRYLIKTRGQQVTLSCSPISGHRSVSWYQQTPGQGLQFLFEYFSETQRNKGNFPGRFSGRQFSNSRSEMNVSTLELGDSALYLCASSYSSSGQTSSYNEQFFGPGTRLTVL.